This T cell receptor (beta chain) was profiled in a study of vaccination effects on CD4 cells after COVID-19. Libraries were prepared by immunoSEQ multiplex PCR; TCRdb keeps only in-frame clonotypes and omits some of them. The sample holds roughly 25,000 clones, about 77% seen once. Only one count was recorded for this clone. The antigen is unknown. Overall study results and limits: Researchers reported few convalescent patients and no early post-infection timepoints in the study.

This CDR3 is 12 amino acids long. Pools of viral peptides were used by the ViraFEST assay to expand antigen-specific CD4+ T cells ahead of sequencing. Isolating CD4+ T cells followed 9 to 10 days of culture. This individual tested PCR-positive for SARS-CoV-2 infection between March and December 2020. The genes are TRBV21-1 and TRBJ1-1. TRBV21-1 is assigned pseudogene status. The TCR sequence derives from a human donor who had a prior SARS-CoV-2 infection. The sequences come from CD4+ T cells from PBMCs cultured with HCoV-NL63 spike peptides, collected before COVID-19 vaccination. CDR3 in DNA: TGTGCCAGCAGCAAATTAGCCACTGAAGCTTTCTTT. Translation gives CASSKLATEAFF.